This TCR beta chain was sequenced during a study of T cell repertoires in cytomegalovirus infection. The overall study: It was recently identified HLA-C-restricted and well-studied HLA-B-restricted CMV epitopes that the study used. A matching HLA type, together with CMV infection, was signaled by public TCR beta signatures. Study results and limitations: Accumulated public TCR beta family frequency recognized individuals carrying CMV together with the relevant HLA. Ex vivo, HLA-C-restricted CMV-specific TCR beta clonotypes prevailed over the rest of the response.

A word on this clonotype: Antigen specificity is unknown.

TCRdb passed the reads through MiXCR, listing each CDR3 protein once. The table shows 450,000 to 600,000 distinct CDR3 sequences, with about two fifths occurring only once. The clonotype comes from a human donor in good health (CMV status not recorded). Some clones in this sample may be carry-over from other donors' samples. The sample in question was cultured PBMCs, obtained from culture after CMV antigen stimulation.

CDR3 loop: CASSLVQGGGETQYF. CDR3 sequence (DNA): TGTGCCAGCAGCTTAGTTCAGGGCGGGGGAGAGACCCAGTACTTC. The V gene is TRBV7-9, the J gene TRBJ2-5; 7 nucleotides align to TRBD2. Germline CDR1 is SEHNR and CDR2 is FQNEAQ (reference sequence). The CDR3 has 15 amino acids. The ends lost 1 base at V and 4 bases at J; junction bases unmatched: 6. Full variable domain (outside the CDR3, taken from reference TRBV7-9 and TRBJ2-5): DTGVSQNPRHKITKRGQNVTFRCDPISEHNRLYWYRQTLGQGPEFLTYFQNEAQLEKSRLLSDRFSAERPKGSFSTLEIQRTEQGDSAMYLCASSLVQGGGETQYFGPGTRLLVL.